The present TCR beta chain was sequenced within a study of T cells in Graves' hyperthyroidism and ophthalmopathy. Study-wide results and limits: Ophthalmopathy got predicted by the model a median approximately six months before its onset.

As regards this clonotype: What it recognizes is unknown.

Among the patients, aged 18 to 65, hyperthyroidism was newly diagnosed and had lasted under 2 months. Pregnant or lactating patients were excluded, as were those with uncontrolled infection or other autoimmune disease. The investigators amplified TCR beta CDR3 regions from RNA transcripts. Primed by the HTBI set, a first-round RT-PCR was run on the TCR CDR3. TCRdb re-called the multiplex PCR reads with MiXCR, one entry per CDR3 protein. The data contain some 550,000 distinct CDR3 sequences, less than 25% of them seen just once; the ten biggest clones take up around 27%. The germline V gene encodes CDR1 MDHEN and CDR2 SYDVKM. V gave up 5 bases and J gave up 5 bases, with 12 bases separating them. The CDR3 runs to 13 residues.

The chain links TRBV28 to TRBJ1-2, with D perhaps matching TRBD1 (6 bases). Source material: blood. The sequence derives from a man in his late teens or twenties with Graves' hyperthyroidism. The CDR3 DNA reads TGTGCCAGCAGTCGGGCAGGGGAATATGGCTACACCTTC. Protein: CASSRAGEYGYTF.